These T cell receptor beta chains were read from a single sample in a study of blood T cell repertoires in COVID-19. Method: immunoSEQ multiplex PCR; TCRdb's copy keeps in-frame clones and lacks some. The sample yields approximately 300,000 clones, over 75% seen once. The sequenced sample was peripheral blood. The receptors originated from a human donor with COVID-19, enrolled during active disease. The donor label of this sample is uncertain. Both conserved end residues are part of each CDR3. A D gene is named only where the DNA matches it firmly. Rows may omit the clone size; those that give it use once, few, many or a size class.

TRBJ2-3 . TRBD2 15 TRBV28 TGTGCCAGCGGATATCAGCGGGGCTCCACAGATACGCAGTATTTT CASGYQRGSTDTQYF
TRBJ2-7 . TRBD1 14 TRBV6-5 TGTGCCAGCAGTCAAAGACAGGGCCCCTACGAGCAGTACTTC CASSQRQGPYEQYF
TRBJ2-6 . TRBD1 18 TRBV7-2 TGTGCCAGCAGGGGACAGGAATTCGGCGGCTCTGGGGCCAACGTCCTGACTTTC CASRGQEFGGSGANVLTF
TRBJ1-1 . . 15 TRBV11-2 TGTGCCAGCAGCTTATGGGGGGATGGCATCTCTGAAGCTTTCTTT CASSLWGDGISEAFF
TRBJ2-1 . TRBD2 16 TRBV5-6 TGTGCCAGCAGCATACTGACTAGCGGGAGCTACAATGAGCAGTTCTTC CASSILTSGSYNEQFF
TRBJ1-2 . TRBD1 14 TRBV5-1 TGCGCCAGCAGCTTGTTAGGCAGGGGGGATGGCTACACCTTC CASSLLGRGDGYTF
TRBJ2-3 . . 14 TRBV29-1 TGCAGCGTTTCACAGGGGACTAGCACAGATACGCAGTATTTT CSVSQGTSTDTQYF
TRBJ2-2 few TRBD2 19 TRBV4-3 TGCGCCAGCAGCCAAGTTATCGGGCCTAGCGGTACGAACACCGGGGAGCTGTTTTTT CASSQVIGPSGTNTGELFF
TRBJ1-2 . . 14 TRBV9 TGTGCCAGCAGCGTAGTGGGGGGGAACTATGGCTACACCTTC CASSVVGGNYGYTF
TRBJ2-1 . TRBD2 17 TRBV2 TGTGCCAGCAGTCCCCGGACTAGCGGGAGCTCCTACAATGAGCAGTTCTTC CASSPRTSGSSYNEQFF
TRBJ2-1 once . 14 TRBV11-3 TGTGCCAGCAGCCAGGGGAGAGGCAGCGATGAGCAGTTCTTC CASSQGRGSDEQFF
TRBJ2-7 . TRBD1 17 TRBV5-1 TGCGCCAGCAGCTTGGCCCTTCTATACGGGACAGTGGGGGAGCAGTACTTC CASSLALLYGTVGEQYF
TRBJ2-1 . TRBD1 16 TRBV7-9 TGTGCCAGCATCCCTTCGGGGACAGGGAATTACAATGAGCAGTTCTTC CASIPSGTGNYNEQFF
TRBJ1-1 . TRBD1 13 TRBV5-1 TGCGCCAGCAGCCCGGACAGGGTCACTGAAGCTTTCTTT CASSPDRVTEAFF
TRBJ1-3 . . 16 TRBV7-6 TGTGCCAGCAGCTTAGCGGGGCGAGCCTCTGGAAACACCATATATTTT CASSLAGRASGNTIYF
TRBJ2-1 . . 11 TRBV20-1 TGCAGTGGAGAGTCGGGGGAGGAGCAGTTCTTC CSGESGEEQFF
TRBJ1-2 . . 16 TRBV10-3 TGTGCCATCAGTCTTACGCAAGGGGGTGGGGACTATGGCTACACCTTC CAISLTQGGGDYGYTF
TRBJ2-1 . . 13 TRBV7-2 TGTGCCAGCAGCCCACTCACCTACAATGAGCAGTTCTTC CASSPLTYNEQFF
TRBJ2-1 . TRBD2 16 TRBV5-1 TGCGCCAGCAGCACGCACCGGGAGGGCCCTCTGCAGGAGCAGTTCTTC CASSTHREGPLQEQFF
TRBJ2-5 . . 13 TRBV6-1 TGTGCCAGCAGTGAGGTGAGGGCAGAGACCCAGTACTTC CASSEVRAETQYF
TRBJ2-7 . TRBD1 15 TRBV3-1/TRBV3-2 TGTGCCAGCAGCCACATGGGACAGGGGGCCTACGAGCAGTACTTC CASSHMGQGAYEQYF
TRBJ2-1 . TRBD2 13 TRBV11-3 TGTGCCAGCAGCTTGGCGGGAGAGGGAGAGCAGTTCTTC CASSLAGEGEQFF
TRBJ1-4 . . 15 TRBV28 TGTGCCAGCAGTTTCCGGTCCTCGGGAGATGAAAAACTGTTTTTT CASSFRSSGDEKLFF
TRBJ2-3 few . 15 TRBV5-1 TGCGCCAGCAGCTTGGAGGCGGCAACAAGGGATACGCAGTATTTT CASSLEAATRDTQYF
TRBJ1-1 . . 14 TRBV6-6 TGTGCCAGCAGTTTCGGACAAGCCAACACTGAAGCTTTCTTT CASSFGQANTEAFF
TRBJ1-3 . . 14 TRBV30 TGTGCCTGGAGTGGGGGACTCTCTGGAAACACCATATATTTT CAWSGGLSGNTIYF
TRBJ2-7 . . 14 TRBV7-9 TGTGCCAGCAGCTTAGGGGGGACAAGCCACGAGCAGTACTTC CASSLGGTSHEQYF
TRBJ2-7 few . 14 TRBV7-2 TGTGCCAGCAGTCCCCGGGACACATCCTACGAGCAGTACTTC CASSPRDTSYEQYF
TRBJ2-7 . . 14 TRBV6-5 TGTGCCAGCACGATGAACAGAGTCCCCTACGAGCAGTACTTC CASTMNRVPYEQYF
TRBJ2-4 . . 17 TRBV9 TGTGCCAGCAGCGAAAGGCCCGGCGAAGCGGGCAAAAACATTCAGTACTTC CASSERPGEAGKNIQYF
TRBJ2-2 . TRBD2 17 TRBV7-2 TGTGCCAGCAGCTTCTGGACGGGACTAGCGAACACCGGGGAGCTGTTTTTT CASSFWTGLANTGELFF
TRBJ2-2 . TRBD2 14 TRBV29-1 TGCAGCGTTAACCGGGGGGGGAACACCGGGGAGCTGTTTTTT CSVNRGGNTGELFF
TRBJ2-7 . . 13 TRBV12-3/TRBV12-4 TGTGCCAGCAGTTTCGGCGGGCTTCGCGAGCAGTACTTC CASSFGGLREQYF